This record looks at one T cell receptor (beta chain) sequence and its context. Its antigen is as yet unknown. This entry comes from a study of cytomegalovirus exposure and HLA in healthy donors. The germline CDR1 and CDR2 sequences are SNHLY and FYNNEI. V lost 5 bases and J lost 10, with 6 bases in between. The CDR3 is 10 amino acids. This PCR relied on a set of 60 Vbeta primers and 13 Jbeta primers. Clones were sequenced by immunoSEQ multiplex PCR, and TCRdb holds only the in-frame ones, with some missing. There are 210,000 or so clones in the sample; less than 85% occur only once, and 0.63% lies in the top ten. Notes on the study in general: CMV serostatus was the only immune exposure information that was available. Apparent HLA restriction characterized most CMV-associated TCR beta chains in a later analysis. In a later analysis, TCR beta V- and J-gene trimming showed a link to a missense DCLRE1C variant. From TCR beta sequences, most subjects' HLA-A and HLA-B alleles were reportedly predicted accurately.

Sequences were obtained from PBMCs. The source is a man aged 18 to 29 in good health and CMV-seronegative. This chain links TRBV2 with TRBJ2-1; D is possibly TRBD2 (5 bases). This CDR3 reads CASSREEQFF. The DNA for the CDR3 is TGTGCCAGCAGTAGGGAGGAGCAGTTCTTC. Using reference TRBV2 and TRBJ2-1 for the parts outside the CDR3, the full variable domain is EPEVTQTPSHQVTQMGQEVILRCVPISNHLYFYWYRQILGQKVEFLVSFYNNEISEKSEIFDDQFSVERPDGSNFTLKIRSTKLEDSAMYFCASSREEQFFGPGTRLTVL.